This T cell receptor beta chain is drawn from a study of Graves' ophthalmopathy and Graves' hyperthyroidism. Ineligible for inclusion were patients with other autoimmune diseases, uncontrolled infections, pregnancy or lactation. Amplified TCR beta CDR3 regions were obtained using RNA transcripts as template. RT-PCR with HTBI primers came first, then second-round multiplex PCR. TCRdb reprocessed the multiplex PCR reads via MiXCR and lists one record per CDR3 protein. The sample holds about 740,000 distinct CDR3 sequences, roughly 40% seen once. This CDR3 is built from 14 residues. The ends were cut back, 4 bases at V and 5 bases at J, with 15 bases in the middle. This clonotype was seen more than once but under ten times.

Sequenced sample: peripheral blood. The rearrangement links TRBV12-3 or TRBV12-4 to TRBJ2-7; perhaps TRBD2 as D (6 bases). This receptor was obtained from an adult man with Graves' ophthalmopathy. This CDR3 reads CASSSTGTGDEQYF. DNA of the CDR3: TGTGCCAGCAGTTCAACCGGAACGGGGGACGAGCAGTACTTC.